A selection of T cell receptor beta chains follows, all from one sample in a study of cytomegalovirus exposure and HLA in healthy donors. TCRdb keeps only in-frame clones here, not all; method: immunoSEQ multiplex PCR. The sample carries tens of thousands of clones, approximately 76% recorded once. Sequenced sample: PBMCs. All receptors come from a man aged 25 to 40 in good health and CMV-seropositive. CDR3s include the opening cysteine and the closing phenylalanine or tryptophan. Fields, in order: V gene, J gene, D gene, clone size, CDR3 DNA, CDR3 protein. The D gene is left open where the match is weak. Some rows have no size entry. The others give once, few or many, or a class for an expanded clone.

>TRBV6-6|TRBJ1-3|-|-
TGTGCCAGCAGTTACTTACAGAAATCTGGAAACACCATATATTTT
CASSYLQKSGNTIYF
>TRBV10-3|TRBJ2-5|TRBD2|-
TGTGCCATCAGTGATCCCACTAGCGGGGGAGACCAAGAGACCCAGTACTTC
CAISDPTSGGDQETQYF
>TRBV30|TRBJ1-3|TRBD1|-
TGTGCCTGGAGCGTCCAAACAGGGGGCTACGGAAACACCATATATTTT
CAWSVQTGGYGNTIYF
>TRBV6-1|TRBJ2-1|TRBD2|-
TGTGCCAGCAGTGAAATAGGGGTAGCGGGGGGGTACAATGAGCAGTTCTTC
CASSEIGVAGGYNEQFF
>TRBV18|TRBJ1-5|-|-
TGTGCCAGCTCACCGGCGGAAAATCAGCCCCAGCATTTT
CASSPAENQPQHF
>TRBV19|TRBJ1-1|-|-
TGTGCCAGTAGTATAGGAACACATAGAGGCACTGAAGCTTTCTTT
CASSIGTHRGTEAFF
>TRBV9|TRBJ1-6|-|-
TGTGCCAGCAGCGTAGAAGAGGGGGATTCACCCCTCCACTTT
CASSVEEGDSPLHF
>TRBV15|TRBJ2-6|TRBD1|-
TGTGCCACCAGCAGATTAGGACAGGGGAGCTCTGGGGCCAACGTCCTGACTTTC
CATSRLGQGSSGANVLTF
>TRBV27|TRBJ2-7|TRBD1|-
TGTGCCAGCAGTCCGCGGACAGGGGACTCCTACGAGCAGTACTTC
CASSPRTGDSYEQYF
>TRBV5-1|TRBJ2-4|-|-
TGCGCCAGCAGTTTCTCCGGTGGACTAGCCAAAAACATTCAGTACTTC
CASSFSGGLAKNIQYF
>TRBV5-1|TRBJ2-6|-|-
TGCGCCAGCAGCATTTCTTCTGGGGCCAACGTCCTGACTTTC
CASSISSGANVLTF
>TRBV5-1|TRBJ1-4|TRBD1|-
TGCGCCAGCAGCCTAGGACAGGGAGGTGAAAAACTGTTTTTT
CASSLGQGGEKLFF
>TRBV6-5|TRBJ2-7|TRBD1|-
TGTGCCAGCGGGGGACAGACCTACGAGCAGTACTTC
CASGGQTYEQYF
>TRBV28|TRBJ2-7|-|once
TGTGCCAGCAGTAATTACAGGGGGATAGGGAGGGGCGAGCAGTACTTC
CASSNYRGIGRGEQYF
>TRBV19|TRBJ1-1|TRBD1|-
TGTGCCAGTAGTATCGGGACAGGGTCCCTGAACACTGAAGCTTTCTTT
CASSIGTGSLNTEAFF
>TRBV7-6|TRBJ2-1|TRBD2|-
TGTGCCAGCAGCGGGCTAGCGGGGGGCCATAATGAGCAGTTCTTC
CASSGLAGGHNEQFF
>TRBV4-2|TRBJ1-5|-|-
TGTGCCAGCAGCCAAGGGAACAGAAATAGCAATCAGCCCCAGCATTTT
CASSQGNRNSNQPQHF
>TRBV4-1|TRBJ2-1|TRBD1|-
TGCGCCAACAGCCACAGGGGGAAGAGCAATGAGCAGTTCTTC
CANSHRGKSNEQFF
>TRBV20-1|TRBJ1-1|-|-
TGCAGTGCCAGTATTGCAACCGGGGCTTTCTTT
CSASIATGAFF